This T cell receptor beta chain was recorded in a study of shared clonotypes between healthy human individuals. Germline V gene sequence: CDR1 WSHSY, CDR2 SAAADI. V lost 10 bases to trimming and J lost 2 bases; unmatched junction nucleotides: 6. CDR3 length equals 15 residues. TCRdb's table, derived via immunoSEQ multiplex PCR, lists solely in-frame clones and lacks some. The repertoire includes about 340,000 clones, more than 60% of them detected once, and more than 9% sits in the top ten. This clone was found many times. The sample was memory CD4+ T cells sorted from blood. Subset denoted: CD45RA-negative fraction. V and J are TRBV10-2 and TRBJ2-1; 12 bases agree with TRBD2. The origin of this receptor is a young man in good health. The CDR3 coding sequence is TGCGCCACCGCGACTAGCGGGAGCGCCTACAATGAGCAGTTCTTC. It yields the protein CATATSGSAYNEQFF.